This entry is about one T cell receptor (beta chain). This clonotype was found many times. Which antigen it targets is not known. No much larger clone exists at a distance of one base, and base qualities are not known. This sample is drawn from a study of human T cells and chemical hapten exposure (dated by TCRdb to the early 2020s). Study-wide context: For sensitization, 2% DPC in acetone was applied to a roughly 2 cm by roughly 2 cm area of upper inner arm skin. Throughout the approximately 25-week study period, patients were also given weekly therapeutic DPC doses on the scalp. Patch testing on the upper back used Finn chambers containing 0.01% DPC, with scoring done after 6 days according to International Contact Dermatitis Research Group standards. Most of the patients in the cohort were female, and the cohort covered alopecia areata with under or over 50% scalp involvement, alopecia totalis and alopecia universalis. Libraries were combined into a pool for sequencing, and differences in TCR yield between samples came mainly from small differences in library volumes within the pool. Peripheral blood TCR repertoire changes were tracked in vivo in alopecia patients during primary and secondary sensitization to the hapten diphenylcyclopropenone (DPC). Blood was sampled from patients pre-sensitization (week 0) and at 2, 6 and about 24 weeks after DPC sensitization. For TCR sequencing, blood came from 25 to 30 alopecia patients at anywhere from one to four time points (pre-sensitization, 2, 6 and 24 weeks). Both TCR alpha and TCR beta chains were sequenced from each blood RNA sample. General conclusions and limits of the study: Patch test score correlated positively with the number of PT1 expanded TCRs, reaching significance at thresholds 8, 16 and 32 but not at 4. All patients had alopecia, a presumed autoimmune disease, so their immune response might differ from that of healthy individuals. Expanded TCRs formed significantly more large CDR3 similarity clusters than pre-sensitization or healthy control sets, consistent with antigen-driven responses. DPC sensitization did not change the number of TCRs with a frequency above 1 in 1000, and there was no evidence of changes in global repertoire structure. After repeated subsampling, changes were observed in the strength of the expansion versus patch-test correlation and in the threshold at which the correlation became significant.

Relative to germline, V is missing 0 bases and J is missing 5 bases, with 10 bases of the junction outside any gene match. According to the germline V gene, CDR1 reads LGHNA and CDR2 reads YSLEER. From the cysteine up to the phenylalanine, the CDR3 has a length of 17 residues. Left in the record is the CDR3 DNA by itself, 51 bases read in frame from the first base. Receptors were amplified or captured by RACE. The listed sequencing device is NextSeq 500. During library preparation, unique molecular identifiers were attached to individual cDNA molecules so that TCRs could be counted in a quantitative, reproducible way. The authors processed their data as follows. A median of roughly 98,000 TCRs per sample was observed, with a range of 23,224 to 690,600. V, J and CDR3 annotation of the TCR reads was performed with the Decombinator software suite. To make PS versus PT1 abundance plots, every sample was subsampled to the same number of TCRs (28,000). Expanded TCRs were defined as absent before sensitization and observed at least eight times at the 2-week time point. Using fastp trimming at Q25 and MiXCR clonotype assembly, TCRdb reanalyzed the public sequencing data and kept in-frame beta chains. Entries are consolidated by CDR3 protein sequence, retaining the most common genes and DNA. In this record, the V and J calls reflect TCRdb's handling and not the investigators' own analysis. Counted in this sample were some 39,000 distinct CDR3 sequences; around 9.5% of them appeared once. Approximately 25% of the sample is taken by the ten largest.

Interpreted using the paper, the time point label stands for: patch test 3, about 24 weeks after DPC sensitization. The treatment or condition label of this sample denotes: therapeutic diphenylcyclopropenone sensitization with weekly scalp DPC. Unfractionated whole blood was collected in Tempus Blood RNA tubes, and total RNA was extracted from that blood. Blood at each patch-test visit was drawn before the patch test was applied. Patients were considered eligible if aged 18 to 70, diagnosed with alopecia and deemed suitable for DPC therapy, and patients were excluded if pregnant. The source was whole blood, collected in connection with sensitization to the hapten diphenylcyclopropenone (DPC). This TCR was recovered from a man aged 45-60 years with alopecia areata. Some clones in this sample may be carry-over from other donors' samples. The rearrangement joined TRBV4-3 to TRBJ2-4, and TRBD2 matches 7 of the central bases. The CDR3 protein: CASSQDRTGLAENIQYF. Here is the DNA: TGCGCCAGCAGCCAAGACCGGACTGGGCTAGCGGAAAACATTCAGTACTTC.